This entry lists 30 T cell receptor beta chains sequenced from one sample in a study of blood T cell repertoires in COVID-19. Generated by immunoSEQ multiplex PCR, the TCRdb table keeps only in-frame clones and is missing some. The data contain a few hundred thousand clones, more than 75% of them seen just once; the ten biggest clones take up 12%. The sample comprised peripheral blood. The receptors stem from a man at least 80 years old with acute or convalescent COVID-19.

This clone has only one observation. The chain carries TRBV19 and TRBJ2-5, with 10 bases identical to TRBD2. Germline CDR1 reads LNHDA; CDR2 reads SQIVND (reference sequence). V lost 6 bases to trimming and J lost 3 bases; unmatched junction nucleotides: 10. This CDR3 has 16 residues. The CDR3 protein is CASRTSGARREETQYF. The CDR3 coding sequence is TGTGCCAGTAGAACTAGCGGGGCCCGGCGGGAAGAGACCCAGTACTTC.

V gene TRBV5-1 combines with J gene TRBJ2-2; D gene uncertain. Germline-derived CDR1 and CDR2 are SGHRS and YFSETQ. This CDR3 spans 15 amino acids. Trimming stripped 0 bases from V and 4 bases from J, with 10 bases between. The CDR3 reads CASSLDPTGTGELFF. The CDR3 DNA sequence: TGCGCCAGCAGCTTGGATCCAACGGGCACCGGGGAGCTGTTTTTT.

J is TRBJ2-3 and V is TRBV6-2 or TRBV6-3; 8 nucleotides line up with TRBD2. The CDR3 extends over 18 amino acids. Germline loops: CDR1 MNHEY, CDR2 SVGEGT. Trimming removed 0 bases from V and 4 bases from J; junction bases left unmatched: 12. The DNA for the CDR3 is TGTGCCAGCAGTTACTCGATTGCTGCGGGGGGCCTCCCAGATACGCAGTATTTT. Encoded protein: CASSYSIAAGGLPDTQYF.

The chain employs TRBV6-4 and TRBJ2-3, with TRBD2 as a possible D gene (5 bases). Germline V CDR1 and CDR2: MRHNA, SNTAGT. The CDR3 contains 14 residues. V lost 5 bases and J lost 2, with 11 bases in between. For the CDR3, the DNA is TGTGCCAGCAGTCGGGGAAACCCCACAGATACGCAGTATTTT. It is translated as CASSRGNPTDTQYF.

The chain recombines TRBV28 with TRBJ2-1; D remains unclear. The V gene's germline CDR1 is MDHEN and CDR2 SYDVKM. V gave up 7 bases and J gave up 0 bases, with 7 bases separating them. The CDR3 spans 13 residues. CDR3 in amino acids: CASKPSSYNEQFF. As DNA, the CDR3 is TGTGCCAGCAAGCCGAGCTCCTACAATGAGCAGTTCTTC.

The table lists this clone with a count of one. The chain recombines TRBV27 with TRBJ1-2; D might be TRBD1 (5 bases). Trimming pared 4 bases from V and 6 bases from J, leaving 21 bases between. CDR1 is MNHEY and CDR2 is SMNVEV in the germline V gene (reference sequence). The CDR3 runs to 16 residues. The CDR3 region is CASSSTAIQGWNGYTF. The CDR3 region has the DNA TGTGCCAGCAGTTCAACCGCAATCCAGGGTTGGAATGGCTACACCTTC.

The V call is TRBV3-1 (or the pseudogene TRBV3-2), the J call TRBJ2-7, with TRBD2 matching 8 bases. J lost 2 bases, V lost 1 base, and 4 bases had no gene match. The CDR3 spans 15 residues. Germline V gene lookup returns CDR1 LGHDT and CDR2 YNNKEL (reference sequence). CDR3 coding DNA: TGTGCCAGCAGCCAAGGAAGCGGGGGACCCTACGAGCAGTACTTC. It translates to CASSQGSGGPYEQYF.

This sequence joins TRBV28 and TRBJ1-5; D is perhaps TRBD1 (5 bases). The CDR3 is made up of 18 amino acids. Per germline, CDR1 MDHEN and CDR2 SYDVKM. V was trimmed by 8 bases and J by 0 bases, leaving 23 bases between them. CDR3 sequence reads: CASRLHIGGVHSNQPQHF. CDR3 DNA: TGTGCCAGCCGACTCCATATTGGAGGGGTCCATAGCAATCAGCCCCAGCATTTT.

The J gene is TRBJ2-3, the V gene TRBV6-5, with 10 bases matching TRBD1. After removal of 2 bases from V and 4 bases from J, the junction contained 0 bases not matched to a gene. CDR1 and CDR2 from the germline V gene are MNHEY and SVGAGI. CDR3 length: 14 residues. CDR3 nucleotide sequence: TGTGCCAGCAGTTACGGGACAGGGGCAGATACGCAGTATTTT. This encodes CASSYGTGADTQYF.

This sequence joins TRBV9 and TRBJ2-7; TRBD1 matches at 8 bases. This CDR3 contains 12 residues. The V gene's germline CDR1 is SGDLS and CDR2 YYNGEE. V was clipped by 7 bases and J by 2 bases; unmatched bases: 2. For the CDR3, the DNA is TGTGCCAGCGGGACAGGCGCCTACGAGCAGTACTTC. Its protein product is CASGTGAYEQYF. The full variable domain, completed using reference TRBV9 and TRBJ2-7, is DSGVTQTPKHLITATGQRVTLRCSPRSGDLSVYWYQQSLDQGLQFLIQYYNGEERAKGNILERFSAQQFPDLHSELNLSSLELGDSALYFCASGTGAYEQYFGPGTRLTVT.

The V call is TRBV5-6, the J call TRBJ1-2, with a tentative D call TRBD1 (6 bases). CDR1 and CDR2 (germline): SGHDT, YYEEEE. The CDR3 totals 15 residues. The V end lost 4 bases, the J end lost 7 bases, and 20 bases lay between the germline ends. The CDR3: CASSPPQTGTSGYTF. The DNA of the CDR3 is TGTGCCAGCAGCCCGCCCCAGACAGGTACCTCTGGCTACACCTTC.

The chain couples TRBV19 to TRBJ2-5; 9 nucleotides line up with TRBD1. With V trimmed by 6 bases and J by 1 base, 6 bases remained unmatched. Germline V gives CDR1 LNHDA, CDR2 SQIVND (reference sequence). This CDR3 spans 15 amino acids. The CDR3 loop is CASRDRGEPQETQYF. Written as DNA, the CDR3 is TGTGCCAGTAGGGACAGGGGCGAACCCCAAGAGACCCAGTACTTC.

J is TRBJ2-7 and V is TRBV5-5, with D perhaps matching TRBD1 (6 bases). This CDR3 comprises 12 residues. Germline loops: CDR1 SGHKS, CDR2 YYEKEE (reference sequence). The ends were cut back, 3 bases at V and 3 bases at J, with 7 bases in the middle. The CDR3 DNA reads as TGTGCCAGCAGCTGGGACAACTACGAGCAGTACTTC. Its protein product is CASSWDNYEQYF.

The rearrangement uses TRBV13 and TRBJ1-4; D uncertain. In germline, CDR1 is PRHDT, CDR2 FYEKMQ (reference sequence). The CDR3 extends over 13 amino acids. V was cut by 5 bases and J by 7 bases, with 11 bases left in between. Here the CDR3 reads CASSPRPGEKLFF. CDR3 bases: TGTGCCAGCAGCCCCAGACCGGGTGAAAAACTGTTTTTT.

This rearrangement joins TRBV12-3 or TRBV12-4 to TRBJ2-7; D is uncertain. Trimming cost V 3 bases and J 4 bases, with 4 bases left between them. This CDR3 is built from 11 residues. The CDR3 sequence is CASSFGYEQYF. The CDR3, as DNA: TGTGCCAGCAGTTTCGGGTACGAGCAGTACTTC.

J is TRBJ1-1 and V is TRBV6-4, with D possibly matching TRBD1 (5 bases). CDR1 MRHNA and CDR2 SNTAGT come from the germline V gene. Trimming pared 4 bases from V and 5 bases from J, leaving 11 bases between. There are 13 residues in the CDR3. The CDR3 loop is CASSVQGGTEAFF. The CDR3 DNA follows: TGTGCCAGCAGTGTGCAGGGTGGAACTGAAGCTTTCTTT.

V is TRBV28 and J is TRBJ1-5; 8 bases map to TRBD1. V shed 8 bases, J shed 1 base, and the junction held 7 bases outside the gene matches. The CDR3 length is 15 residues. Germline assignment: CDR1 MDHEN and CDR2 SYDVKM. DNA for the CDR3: TGTGCCAGCGCGATTCAGGGGGCCAGCAATCAGCCCCAGCATTTT. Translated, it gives CASAIQGASNQPQHF.

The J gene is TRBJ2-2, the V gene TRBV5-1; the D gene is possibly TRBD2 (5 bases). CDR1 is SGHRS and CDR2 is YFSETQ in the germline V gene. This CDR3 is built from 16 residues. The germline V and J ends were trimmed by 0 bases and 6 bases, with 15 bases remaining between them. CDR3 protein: CASSLELTTKAGELFF. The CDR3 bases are TGCGCCAGCAGCTTGGAGCTGACTACAAAAGCCGGGGAGCTGTTTTTT.

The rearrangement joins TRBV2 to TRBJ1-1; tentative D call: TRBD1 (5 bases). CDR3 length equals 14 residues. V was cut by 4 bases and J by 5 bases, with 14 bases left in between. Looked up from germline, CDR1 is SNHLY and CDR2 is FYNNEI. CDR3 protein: CASSGTGGRTEAFF. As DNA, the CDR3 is TGTGCCAGCAGTGGGACCGGGGGTCGAACTGAAGCTTTCTTT.

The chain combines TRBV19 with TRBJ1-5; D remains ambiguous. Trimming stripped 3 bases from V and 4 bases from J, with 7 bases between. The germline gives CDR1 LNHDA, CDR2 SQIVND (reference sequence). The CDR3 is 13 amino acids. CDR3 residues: CASSMTVNQPQHF. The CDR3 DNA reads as TGTGCCAGTAGTATGACTGTAAATCAGCCCCAGCATTTT.

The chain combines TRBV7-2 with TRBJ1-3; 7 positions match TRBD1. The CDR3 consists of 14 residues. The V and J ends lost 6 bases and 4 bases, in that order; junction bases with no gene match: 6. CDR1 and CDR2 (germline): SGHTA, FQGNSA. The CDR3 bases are TGTGCCAGCAGGCCCACGGGACAGGGAAACACCATATATTTT. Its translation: CASRPTGQGNTIYF.

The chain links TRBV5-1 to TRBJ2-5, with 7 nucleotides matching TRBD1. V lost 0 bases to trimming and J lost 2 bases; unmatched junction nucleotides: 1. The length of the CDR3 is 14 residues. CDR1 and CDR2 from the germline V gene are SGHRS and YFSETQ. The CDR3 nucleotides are TGCGCCAGCAGCTTGGGGGACAGACAAGAGACCCAGTACTTC. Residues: CASSLGDRQETQYF.

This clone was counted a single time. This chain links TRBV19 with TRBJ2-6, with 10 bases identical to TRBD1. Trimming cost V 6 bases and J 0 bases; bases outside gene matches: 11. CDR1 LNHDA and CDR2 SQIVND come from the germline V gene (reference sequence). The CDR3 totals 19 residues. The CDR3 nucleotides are TGTGCCAGTAGGTCCATAGGGACAGGGGCTTACTCTGGGGCCAACGTCCTGACTTTC. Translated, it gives CASRSIGTGAYSGANVLTF.

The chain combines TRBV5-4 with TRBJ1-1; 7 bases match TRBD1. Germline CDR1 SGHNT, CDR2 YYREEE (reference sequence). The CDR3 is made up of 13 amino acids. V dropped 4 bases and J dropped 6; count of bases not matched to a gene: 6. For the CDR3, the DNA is TGTGCCAGCAGCGACCAGGGGGAACCTGAAGCTTTCTTT. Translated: CASSDQGEPEAFF.

CDR3 sequence: CASSQGQGIGELFF. CDR3 bases: TGCGCCAGCAGCCAAGGGCAGGGTATCGGGGAGCTGTTTTTT. The chain carries TRBV4-3 and TRBJ2-2, with D maybe TRBD1 (5 bases). Trimming pared 1 base from V and 7 bases from J, leaving 10 bases between. Germline loops: CDR1 LGHNA, CDR2 YSLEER. CDR3 length equals 14 residues.

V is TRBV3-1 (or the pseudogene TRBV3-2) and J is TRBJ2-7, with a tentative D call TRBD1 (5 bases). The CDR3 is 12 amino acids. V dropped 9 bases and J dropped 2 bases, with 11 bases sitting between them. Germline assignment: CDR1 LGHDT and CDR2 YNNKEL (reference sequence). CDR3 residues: CASGSGTYEQYF. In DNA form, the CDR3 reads TGTGCCAGTGGTTCAGGGACCTACGAGCAGTACTTC.

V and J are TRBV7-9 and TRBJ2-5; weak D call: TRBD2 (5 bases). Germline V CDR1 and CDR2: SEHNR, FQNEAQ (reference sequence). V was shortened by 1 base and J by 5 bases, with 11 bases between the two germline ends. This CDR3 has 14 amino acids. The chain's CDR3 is CASSLGGRPETQYF. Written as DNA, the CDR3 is TGTGCCAGCAGCTTAGGAGGGAGACCGGAGACCCAGTACTTC.

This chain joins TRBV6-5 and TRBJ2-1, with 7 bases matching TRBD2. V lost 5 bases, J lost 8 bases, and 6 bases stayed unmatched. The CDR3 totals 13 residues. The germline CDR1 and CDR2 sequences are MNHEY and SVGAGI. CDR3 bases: TGTGCCAGCAGTAGGACTAGTGGGTATGAGCAGTTCTTC. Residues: CASSRTSGYEQFF.

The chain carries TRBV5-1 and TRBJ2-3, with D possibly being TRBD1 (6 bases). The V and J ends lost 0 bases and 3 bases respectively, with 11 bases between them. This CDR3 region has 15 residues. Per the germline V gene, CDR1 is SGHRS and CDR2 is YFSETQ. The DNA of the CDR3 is TGCGCCAGCAGCTTGGTGGGACATATGACAGATACGCAGTATTTT. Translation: CASSLVGHMTDTQYF.

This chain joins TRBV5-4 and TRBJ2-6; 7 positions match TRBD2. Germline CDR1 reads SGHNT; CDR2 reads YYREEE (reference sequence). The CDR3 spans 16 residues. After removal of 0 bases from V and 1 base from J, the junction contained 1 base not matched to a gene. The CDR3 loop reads CASSLGRGSGANVLTF. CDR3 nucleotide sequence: TGTGCCAGCAGCTTGGGGCGGGGGTCTGGGGCCAACGTCCTGACTTTC.